This TCR beta chain was profiled in a study of CD8 T cells in ankylosing spondylitis. Findings and caveats of the study: There was a TCR beta motif, made of several highly homologous variants, that appeared characteristic of ankylosing spondylitis blood. In peripheral blood, disease-linked CD8+ clones occurred at relatively low frequencies. Reactive arthritis synovial fluid and blood were previously reported to contain some motif variants.

CDR1 SGHTA and CDR2 FQGNSA come from the germline V gene. CDR3 size: 15 residues. The germline V and J ends were trimmed by 4 bases and 2 bases, with 15 bases remaining between them. This clonotype has just a few counts. Its antigen is not identified. Making the TCR beta libraries involved quantitative 5'-RACE with molecular barcodes. TCRdb passed the 5' RACE reads through MiXCR, listing each CDR3 protein once. The sample records hundreds of thousands of distinct CDR3 sequences, roughly 32% being singletons. This receptor was identified in a male donor with ankylosing spondylitis or in good health (not recorded which). This chain uses TRBV7-2 with TRBJ2-7; possibly TRBD1 for D (6 bases). What was sequenced was blood, either unsorted or a sorted T cell fraction (not recorded which). As DNA, the CDR3 is TGTGCCAGCAGCTCCCAGACAGGCCCTACCTACGAGCAGTACTTC. Translating it yields CASSSQTGPTYEQYF.